The 5 T cell receptor beta chains presented below share a single source sample, sequenced in a study of cytomegalovirus exposure and HLA in healthy donors. The PCR used 60 Vbeta and 13 Jbeta primers. The data were produced by immunoSEQ multiplex PCR, yet TCRdb's version contains in-frame clones alone and is incomplete. The table has approximately 160,000 clones, over 60% seen once; the top ten hold over 0.6%. Specimen: PBMCs. These receptors came from a male donor in good health and CMV-seronegative.

This chain connects TRBV18 to TRBJ1-2; 10 bases match TRBD1. J gave up 3 bases and V 2 bases, and 9 bases lay outside the gene matches. CDR1 and CDR2 from the germline V gene are KGHSH and LQKENI. The CDR3 contains 17 residues. The CDR3 coding sequence is TGTGCCAGCTCACCATCCGGGACAGGGGTTCTTTACTATGGCTACACCTTC. It encodes CASSPSGTGVLYYGYTF.

The sample holds one count of this clone. This chain links TRBV19 with TRBJ2-2; TRBD1 aligns across 7 bases. Per the germline V gene, CDR1 is LNHDA and CDR2 is SQIVND (reference sequence). V dropped 7 bases and J dropped 2; count of bases not matched to a gene: 10. The CDR3 runs to 16 residues. In nucleotides, the CDR3 is TGTGCCAGTACCCCGACAGGGACAACCAACACCGGGGAGCTGTTTTTT. This gives the protein CASTPTGTTNTGELFF. Combining the CDR3 with reference TRBV19 and TRBJ2-2 gives the whole variable domain DGGITQSPKYLFRKEGQNVTLSCEQNLNHDAMYWYRQDPGQGLRLIYYSQIVNDFQKGDIAEGYSVSREKKESFPLTVTSAQKNPTAFYLCASTPTGTTNTGELFFGEGSRLTVL.

The J gene is TRBJ1-2, the V gene TRBV20-1; 7 bases fit TRBD1. Looked up from germline, CDR1 is DFQATT and CDR2 is SNEGSKA (reference sequence). This CDR3 has 11 amino acids. The junction had 5 bases not matched to a gene; V was cut back by 5 bases and J by 8 bases. The CDR3 DNA reads TGCAGTGCTTCCGACAGGGAAGGCTACACCTTC. The encoded protein is CSASDREGYTF.

DNA for the CDR3: TGTGCCAGCAGCCCGGGACGGGGGTTCGATGGCTACACCTTC. This gives the protein CASSPGRGFDGYTF. The V and J genes are TRBV28 and TRBJ1-2; tentatively, D is TRBD1 (5 bases). This CDR3 is built from 14 residues. The V and J ends lost 6 bases and 6 bases respectively, with 17 bases between them. Per germline, CDR1 MDHEN and CDR2 SYDVKM.

CDR3 in amino acids: CASSKAQYTSSSYEQYF. DNA for the CDR3: TGTGCCAGCAGCAAAGCGCAGTACACCTCTTCTTCCTACGAGCAGTACTTC. The rearrangement uses TRBV21-1 and TRBJ2-7; the table names TRBD1, a call not compared with the DNA. TRBV21-1 is listed as a pseudogene. The CDR3 runs 17 residues.